Listed here are 26 T cell receptor beta chains from one sample, sequenced in a study of blood T cell repertoires in COVID-19. TCRdb keeps only in-frame clones here, not all; method: immunoSEQ multiplex PCR. The sample has about 120,000 clones; about 74% are singletons. Sequencing used peripheral blood. The source is a man in his sixties or seventies with acute or convalescent COVID-19.

The chain couples TRBV3-1 (or the pseudogene TRBV3-2) to TRBJ1-3, with unresolved D. With 4 bases removed from V and 4 bases from J, the gap between germline ends came to 5 bases. The CDR3 length is 12 residues. CDR1 and CDR2 from the germline V gene are LGHDT and YNNKEL (reference sequence). In nucleotides, the CDR3 is TGTGCCAGCAGCCCCCTGGGAAACACCATATATTTT. It yields the protein CASSPLGNTIYF.

The chain recombines TRBV18 with TRBJ1-4; tentatively, D is TRBD1 (5 bases). Trimming cost V 8 bases and J 0 bases, with 19 bases left between them. The CDR3 is made up of 17 amino acids. Per germline, CDR1 KGHSH and CDR2 LQKENI. The CDR3 DNA reads TGTGCCAGCCCGCTGGGGCAGGACGTTGCAACTAATGAAAAACTGTTTTTT. It codes for CASPLGQDVATNEKLFF. Combining the CDR3 with reference TRBV18 and TRBJ1-4 gives the whole variable domain NAGVMQNPRHLVRRRGQEARLRCSPMKGHSHVYWYRQLPEEGLKFMVYLQKENIIDESGMPKERFSAEFPKEGPSILRIQQVVRGDSAAYFCASPLGQDVATNEKLFFGSGTQLSVL.

The chain employs TRBV7-9 and TRBJ2-3, with 12 bases lining up with TRBD1. V shed 4 bases, J shed 4 bases, and the junction held 6 bases outside the gene matches. Looked up from germline, CDR1 is SEHNR and CDR2 is FQNEAQ (reference sequence). The CDR3 has 16 residues. CDR3 nucleotides: TGTGCCAGCAGCTCTTTGGGACAGGGGGCTGCAGATACGCAGTATTTT. It encodes CASSSLGQGAADTQYF.

The chain joins TRBV19 to TRBJ1-3; 10 positions match TRBD1. CDR3 length: 17 amino acids. CDR1 and CDR2 from the germline V gene are LNHDA and SQIVND (reference sequence). V lost 5 bases, J lost 8 bases, and 15 bases stayed unmatched. The CDR3 spells CASSPGTGDPLWDTIYF. Written as DNA, the CDR3 is TGTGCCAGTAGTCCCGGGACAGGGGATCCTCTCTGGGACACCATATATTTT. The whole variable domain, filled in from reference TRBV19 and TRBJ1-3, reads DGGITQSPKYLFRKEGQNVTLSCEQNLNHDAMYWYRQDPGQGLRLIYYSQIVNDFQKGDIAEGYSVSREKKESFPLTVTSAQKNPTAFYLCASSPGTGDPLWDTIYFGEGSWLTVV.

The chain employs TRBV14 and TRBJ1-1; D not certain. This CDR3 is built from 14 residues. Germline-derived CDR1 and CDR2 are SGHDN and FVKESK. The V end was cut by 1 base, the J end by 4 bases, with 10 bases between. The CDR3 spells CASSQGGHLTEAFF. The CDR3, as DNA: TGTGCCAGCAGCCAAGGCGGGCATCTCACTGAAGCTTTCTTT.

This clone turned up a few times. The chain uses TRBV20-1 and TRBJ2-7, with no clear D. The germline gives CDR1 DFQATT, CDR2 SNEGSKA (reference sequence). The CDR3 has 12 amino acids. V lost 3 bases, J lost 4 bases, and 10 bases lay in between. As DNA, the CDR3 is TGCAGTGCTAGTTGGTTACAGTACGAGCAGTACTTC. Translating it yields CSASWLQYEQYF.

The CDR3 is CASSEAAAGELFF. In DNA, the CDR3 is TGTGCCAGCAGTGAGGCCGCCGCCGGGGAGCTGTTTTTT. V usage is TRBV2 and J usage is TRBJ2-2; D gene ambiguous. The V gene lost 3 bases and the J gene lost 6 bases, with 8 bases spanning the gap. CDR1 and CDR2 from the germline V gene are SNHLY and FYNNEI. The CDR3 is made up of 13 amino acids.

This clone was seen more than once but under ten times. V is TRBV11-2 and J is TRBJ2-1; D ambiguous. From germline, CDR1 is SGHAT and CDR2 FQNNGV. This CDR3 has 15 residues. Between the trimmed V and J ends, which lost 3 bases and 0 bases, there was a span of 9 bases. CDR3 amino acids: CASSLPVSSYNEQFF. The CDR3 coding sequence is TGTGCCAGCAGCTTGCCGGTAAGCTCCTACAATGAGCAGTTCTTC.

There are a few counts of this clone. V and J are TRBV18 and TRBJ2-2, with 7 bases aligning to TRBD2. This CDR3 region has 17 residues. Trimming cost V 3 bases and J 0 bases; bases outside gene matches: 7. Germline V gene data show CDR1 as KGHSH and CDR2 as LQKENI. The CDR3 region has the DNA TGTGCCAGCTCACCCTGGGGGGGACCCACGAACACCGGGGAGCTGTTTTTT. Its protein product is CASSPWGGPTNTGELFF. Using reference TRBV18 and TRBJ2-2 for the parts outside the CDR3, the full variable domain is NAGVMQNPRHLVRRRGQEARLRCSPMKGHSHVYWYRQLPEEGLKFMVYLQKENIIDESGMPKERFSAEFPKEGPSILRIQQVVRGDSAAYFCASSPWGGPTNTGELFFGEGSRLTVL.

The chain couples TRBV28 to TRBJ1-6, with 7 bases identical to TRBD1. V lost 4 bases to trimming and J lost 0 bases; unmatched junction nucleotides: 3. Germline lookup yields CDR1 MDHEN and CDR2 SYDVKM. The CDR3 runs to 16 residues. In nucleotides, the CDR3 is TGTGCCAGCAGTTCCCCAGGGGGCTCCTATAATTCACCCCTCCACTTT. Translation gives CASSSPGGSYNSPLHF.

The chain recombines TRBV7-9 with TRBJ2-7; no clear D gene. V lost 3 bases, J lost 6 bases, and 9 bases lay in between. Germline V gene lookup returns CDR1 SEHNR and CDR2 FQNEAQ (reference sequence). The CDR3 length is 12 residues. The CDR3 spells CASSFIGSEQYF. The CDR3 DNA reads TGTGCCAGCAGCTTTATCGGTTCCGAGCAGTACTTC.

CDR3 amino acids: CASSTPYQADTQYF. The DNA for the CDR3 is TGTGCCAGCAGCACCCCGTACCAGGCAGATACGCAGTATTTT. V usage is TRBV7-9 and J usage is TRBJ2-3; D is unresolved. The CDR3 contains 14 residues. Germline CDR1 reads SEHNR; CDR2 reads FQNEAQ (reference sequence). Trimming stripped 5 bases from V and 4 bases from J, with 13 bases between.

CDR3 amino acids: CASSLRGRLSTEAFF. The CDR3 DNA sequence: TGTGCCAGCAGTCTCAGGGGGCGTTTGAGCACTGAAGCTTTCTTT. The chain employs TRBV28 and TRBJ1-1, with 8 bases matching TRBD1. After removal of 5 bases from V and 4 bases from J, the junction contained 9 bases not matched to a gene. The CDR3 extends over 15 amino acids. Germline CDR1 MDHEN, CDR2 SYDVKM.

The V and J genes are TRBV11-3 and TRBJ2-2; 10 bases are a match to TRBD1. Germline lookup yields CDR1 SGHNT and CDR2 YENEEA. V was clipped by 1 base and J by 4 bases; unmatched bases: 3. This CDR3 comprises 16 residues. CDR3 coding DNA: TGTGCCAGCAGCTTAGTGTGGACAGGGGGCACCGGGGAGCTGTTTTTT. It is translated as CASSLVWTGGTGELFF.

The V gene is TRBV5-1, the J gene TRBJ2-1; 13 bases are a match to TRBD2. The V gene end was trimmed by 3 bases and the J gene end by 8 bases; junction bases not matched to a gene: 8. The V gene's germline CDR1 is SGHRS and CDR2 YFSETQ. The CDR3 is 16 residues long. The CDR3 bases are TGCGCCAGCAGCTGGGGCGGGACTAGCGGGATATATGAGCAGTTCTTC. It translates to CASSWGGTSGIYEQFF.

This CDR3 is CASSRGLWGEKLFF. DNA of the CDR3: TGTGCCAGCAGCCGGGGACTCTGGGGTGAAAAACTGTTTTTT. The V and J genes are TRBV6-6 and TRBJ1-4, with D tentatively TRBD1 (5 bases). Germline loops: CDR1 MNHNY, CDR2 SVGAGI (reference sequence). This CDR3 is 14 amino acids long. Trimming shortened V by 6 bases and J by 7 bases, and 15 bases separated the two germline ends.

The chain has TRBV11-2 and TRBJ2-7; tentative D call: TRBD2 (6 bases). CDR3 size: 14 residues. Per germline, CDR1 SGHAT and CDR2 FQNNGV. V was pared by 5 bases and J by 3 bases, with 14 bases between. CDR3 in DNA: TGTGCCAGCAGCGAAAGCCGGGGGATCTACGAGCAGTACTTC. Translated: CASSESRGIYEQYF. Combining the CDR3 with reference TRBV11-2 and TRBJ2-7 gives the whole variable domain EAGVAQSPRYKIIEKRQSVAFWCNPISGHATLYWYQQILGQGPKLLIQFQNNGVVDDSQLPKDRFSAERLKGVDSTLKIQPAKLEDSAVYLCASSESRGIYEQYFGPGTRLTVT.

The rearrangement uses TRBV18 and TRBJ2-7; 9 bases line up with TRBD2. V shed 3 bases, J shed 2 bases, and the junction held 8 bases outside the gene matches. This CDR3 has 16 residues. Germline V gene data show CDR1 as KGHSH and CDR2 as LQKENI. The CDR3 region has the DNA TGTGCCAGCTCACCCCCTCTAGCGGGGAGCACCTACGAGCAGTACTTC. Amino acid sequence: CASSPPLAGSTYEQYF.

There are a few counts of this clone. This sequence joins TRBV7-2 and TRBJ1-4, with D perhaps TRBD1 (6 bases). Trimming pared 2 bases from V and 8 bases from J, leaving 9 bases between. This CDR3 region has 13 residues. Germline-derived CDR1 and CDR2 are SGHTA and FQGNSA. The CDR3 DNA is TGTGCCAGCAGCTTATACAGGGAAGAAAAACTGTTTTTT. It encodes CASSLYREEKLFF.

CDR3 DNA sequence: TGTGCCAGCAGCGACTCGGGACAGTTGTACAATGAGCAGTTCTTC. Translation gives CASSDSGQLYNEQFF. The chain is built from TRBV9 and TRBJ2-1, with 7 nucleotides matching TRBD1. Germline V gene sequence: CDR1 SGDLS, CDR2 YYNGEE. The CDR3 contains 15 residues. J was trimmed by 4 bases and V by 3 bases; bases with no gene match: 7.

This clone has more than one count but fewer than ten. V is TRBV11-1 and J is TRBJ2-2; D may be TRBD2 (6 bases). CDR1 SGHAT and CDR2 FQDESV come from the germline V gene (reference sequence). V was shortened by 2 bases and J by 2 bases, with 9 bases between the two germline ends. The CDR3 runs 15 residues. CDR3 residues: CASSLLAGNTGELFF. Written as DNA, the CDR3 is TGTGCCAGCAGCTTATTGGCGGGAAACACCGGGGAGCTGTTTTTT.

The rearrangement uses TRBV7-6 and TRBJ1-6, with 8 bases fitting TRBD1. There are 15 residues in the CDR3. Germline values: CDR1 SGHVS, CDR2 FNYEAQ. Trimming removed 5 bases from V and 6 bases from J; junction bases left unmatched: 6. In nucleotides, the CDR3 is TGTGCCAGCAGCCCCGGACAGGGTACTAATTCACCCCTCCACTTT. Translated: CASSPGQGTNSPLHF.

V gene TRBV28 combines with J gene TRBJ1-2; D gene uncertain. V lost 1 base and J lost 0, with 9 bases in between. Germline values: CDR1 MDHEN, CDR2 SYDVKM. The CDR3 has 15 residues. This chain's CDR3 is CASSLSTGANYGYTF. For the CDR3, the DNA is TGTGCCAGCAGTTTATCAACCGGAGCTAACTATGGCTACACCTTC.

In this sample, this clone turned up once. V is TRBV6-5 and J is TRBJ1-4; 11 bases are shared with TRBD1. Germline V gene data show CDR1 as MNHEY and CDR2 as SVGAGI. The CDR3 has 15 amino acids. Trimming cost V 7 bases and J 13 bases; bases outside gene matches: 14. The CDR3 sequence is CASTQWGQGELGLFF. For the CDR3, the DNA is TGTGCCAGCACCCAATGGGGACAGGGGGAATTGGGACTGTTTTTT.

This clone was counted once. The rearrangement uses TRBV5-1 and TRBJ2-7; 7 bases are a match to TRBD2. Germline CDR1 SGHRS, CDR2 YFSETQ. Losses at the gene ends were 0 bases for V and 2 bases for J; bases not matched to a gene: 5. The CDR3 is 15 amino acids. CDR3 DNA: TGCGCCAGCAGCTTGGCGGGGAGGGGTCCCTACGAGCAGTACTTC. It specifies CASSLAGRGPYEQYF. Full variable domain (missing parts from reference TRBV5-1 and TRBJ2-7): KAGVTQTPRYLIKTRGQQVTLSCSPISGHRSVSWYQQTPGQGLQFLFEYFSETQRNKGNFPGRFSGRQFSNSRSEMNVSTLELGDSALYLCASSLAGRGPYEQYFGPGTRLTVT.

Of note for this clone: This specimen includes other DNA sequences encoding the same CDR3. V usage is TRBV11-2 and J usage is TRBJ2-1; 11 bases line up with TRBD2. Germline-derived CDR1 and CDR2 are SGHAT and FQNNGV. The CDR3 is 15 amino acids. Trimming at V came to 3 bases and at J to 6 bases, leaving 4 bases not matched to a gene. In nucleotides, the CDR3 is TGTGCCAGCAGCTTGGGTAGCGGGGGGGTCAATGAGCAGTTCTTC. This gives the protein CASSLGSGGVNEQFF.